The clone carrying this T cell receptor beta chain has only a few counts. What it binds is not known. This sample is drawn from a study of response to subunit inactivated influenza vaccine. One entry per CDR3 protein results from TCRdb running MiXCR on the RT-PCR reads. The data contain more than 700,000 distinct CDR3 sequences, over 20% of them singletons. Trimming removed 2 bases from V and 7 bases from J, with 14 bases in between. The CDR3 runs to 15 residues. The germline V gene has CDR1 MNHEY and CDR2 SVGAGI. Study-level results: Few additional T cells are recruited per seasonal influenza vaccination, authors suggested.

The clonotype originates from a man aged 45-65 years who received an inactivated influenza vaccine. The rearrangement links TRBV6-5 to TRBJ2-2, with D tentatively TRBD1 (5 bases). Sequenced here: PBMCs from blood, sampled approximately 5 days after vaccination. The CDR3 reads CASSYQGRAGGELFF. The CDR3 DNA reads TGTGCCAGCAGTTACCAGGGCAGGGCCGGCGGGGAGCTGTTTTTT.